This T cell receptor beta chain was identified in a study of OX40 agonist ivuxolimab in advanced cancers. Study at large: Ivuxolimab, an agonist antibody against OX40 (CD134), was given to patients. Patients enrolled in dose escalation were diagnosed with hepatocellular carcinoma, melanoma, renal cell or head and neck cancer. Of the patients, three showed partial responses, one with hepatocellular carcinoma and two with cutaneous melanoma. Points from the study as a whole: Clonal expansion was among the lowest in partial responders at 0.1-3.0 mg/kg, especially CD8+.

Regarding this clone: Its specificity is unknown.

Some clones are missing from TCRdb's copy, which holds only in-frame ones; the method was immunoSEQ multiplex PCR. Here the sample spans some 26,000 clones, approximately 80% being singletons. This CDR3 is built from 16 residues. From germline, CDR1 is SGHRS and CDR2 YFSETQ. V shed 0 bases and J 4 bases; nucleotides not matched to a gene: 5. The V call is TRBV5-1, the J call TRBJ1-5, with 9 bases matching TRBD1. The source is an adult with an advanced solid tumor such as melanoma, head and neck, liver or kidney cancer. Material: CD4+ or CD8+ T cells sorted from blood, obtained in a trial of the OX40 agonist ivuxolimab. The CDR3, as DNA: TGCGCCAGCAGCTTGGAGGGACAGGGTAGGAATCAGCCCCAGCATTTT. It specifies CASSLEGQGRNQPQHF.